Presented here are 28 T cell receptor beta chains from one specimen sequenced in a study of vaccination effects on CD4 cells after COVID-19. This table comes from immunoSEQ multiplex PCR, and its TCRdb copy is limited to in-frame clones, with some not included. The sample has 30,000 to 35,000 clones, approximately 78% seen once. These receptors' targets are unknown. Antigen-specific CD4+ T cells were first expanded with viral peptide pools by the ViraFEST assay and only then sequenced. It was after approximately 10 days of culture that CD4+ T cells were isolated. By PCR, the person was confirmed to have had SARS-CoV-2 infection between March and December 2020. The material sequenced was CD4+ T cells from PBMCs cultured with a peptide pool, taken before COVID-19 vaccination. These receptors came from a human donor who had a prior SARS-CoV-2 infection.

This sequence joins TRBV28 and TRBJ1-5, with 9 bases identical to TRBD1. V trimming: 8 bases; J trimming: 0 bases; junction bases outside the gene matches: 11. The CDR3 has 17 amino acids. CDR1 MDHEN and CDR2 SYDVKM come from the germline V gene. DNA of the CDR3: TGTGCCAGCCAGGGACAGGGACACTTAGATAGCAATCAGCCCCAGCATTTT. Translating gives CASQGQGHLDSNQPQHF.

The chain combines TRBV4-2 with TRBJ2-1, with D unresolved. Per the germline V gene, CDR1 is LGHNA and CDR2 is YNFKEQ. The CDR3 extends over 12 amino acids. V dropped 3 bases and J dropped 6 bases, with 6 bases sitting between them. Here the CDR3 DNA reads TGTGCCAGCAGCCACCCCTTCAATGAGCAGTTCTTC. This sequence encodes CASSHPFNEQFF.

In its sample, this clone was seen once. This rearrangement joins TRBV9 to TRBJ1-6; tentatively, D is TRBD1 (6 bases). Trimming removed 4 bases from V and 13 bases from J, with 27 bases in between. The CDR3 sequence is 17 residues long. Germline CDR1 SGDLS, CDR2 YYNGEE. CDR3 nucleotide sequence: TGTGCCAGCAGCTCTGGTGGGACATCCTACGCAGGAGAGCCCCTCCACTTT. Its translation: CASSSGGTSYAGEPLHF.

The chain links TRBV11-2 to TRBJ2-5; D remains ambiguous. Germline CDR1 and CDR2: SGHAT and FQNNGV. V was pared by 0 bases and J by 7 bases, with 15 bases between. The CDR3 length is 15 residues. CDR3 region: CASSLEFPPTGTQYF. In DNA, the CDR3 is TGTGCCAGCAGCTTAGAGTTTCCGCCAACGGGGACCCAGTACTTC.

The rearrangement uses TRBV7-9 and TRBJ1-2; 9 nucleotides agree with TRBD1. With 2 bases clipped from V and 3 bases from J, the junction kept 1 base outside the gene matches. This CDR3 is 14 amino acids long. CDR1 SEHNR and CDR2 FQNEAQ come from the germline V gene (reference sequence). For the CDR3, the DNA is TGTGCCAGCAGCTTAAGGACAGGGGACTATGGCTACACCTTC. Residues: CASSLRTGDYGYTF.

The gene calls are TRBV27 and TRBJ1-5, with a weak D call TRBD1 (5 bases). V was shortened by 3 bases and J by 2 bases, with 17 bases between the two germline ends. CDR1 MNHEY and CDR2 SMNVEV come from the germline V gene (reference sequence). This CDR3 has 17 amino acids. The CDR3 DNA reads TGTGCCAGCAGTTTCCGGGCAGGGTCGGTTGGCAATCAGCCCCAGCATTTT. It is translated as CASSFRAGSVGNQPQHF.

This clone has a handful of counts. The chain carries TRBV7-9 and TRBJ1-1; 7 positions match TRBD1. The J segment lost 10 bases and the V segment lost 7 bases, leaving 6 bases of the junction unmatched. Germline V lookup: CDR1 SEHNR, CDR2 FQNEAQ (reference sequence). This CDR3 is 11 amino acids long. The CDR3 coding sequence is TGTGCCAGCACCACCGGACAGGTAGCTTTCTTT. Its protein product is CASTTGQVAFF.

V is TRBV19 and J is TRBJ1-5, with no clear D. V lost 5 bases and J 6 bases, leaving 11 bases between the germline ends. This CDR3 spans 13 amino acids. Germline assignment: CDR1 LNHDA and CDR2 SQIVND (reference sequence). The CDR3 bases are TGTGCCAGTAGTTTGTTATTGGGTCAGCCCCAGCATTTT. Amino acids: CASSLLLGQPQHF.

The chain couples TRBV7-2 to TRBJ2-5, with 8 positions matching TRBD2. The CDR3 contains 16 residues. Trimming cost V 3 bases and J 2 bases; bases outside gene matches: 8. In germline, CDR1 is SGHTA, CDR2 FQGNSA. CDR3 DNA: TGTGCCAGCAGCTTCAACGGGGCGGGGGGTCAAGAGACCCAGTACTTC. Translating gives CASSFNGAGGQETQYF. Supplemented by reference TRBV7-2 and TRBJ2-5, the full variable domain reads GAGVSQSPSNKVTEKGKDVELRCDPISGHTALYWYRQSLGQGLEFLIYFQGNSAPDKSGLPSDRFSAERTGGSVSTLTIQRTQQEDSAVYLCASSFNGAGGQETQYFGPGTRLLVL.

The CDR3 loop is CASSIRLDTQYF. CDR3 sequence (DNA): TGTGCCAGTAGTATACGCCTGGATACGCAGTATTTT. This chain connects TRBV19 to TRBJ2-3; no firm D call. Germline assignment: CDR1 LNHDA and CDR2 SQIVND (reference sequence). The CDR3 sequence is 12 residues long. Trimming took 2 bases from V and 6 from J, leaving 6 bases between them.

The chain combines TRBV7-3 with TRBJ2-2; D is undetermined. Germline V CDR1 and CDR2: SGHTA, FQGTGA. Between the trimmed V and J ends, which lost 4 bases and 1 base, there was a span of 13 bases. This CDR3 has 16 residues. CDR3 region: CASSSQPPQNTGELFF. The DNA of the CDR3 is TGTGCCAGCAGCTCCCAGCCTCCCCAGAACACCGGGGAGCTGTTTTTT. Variable domain in full (rest from reference TRBV7-3 and TRBJ2-2): GAGVSQTPSNKVTEKGKYVELRCDPISGHTALYWYRQSLGQGPEFLIYFQGTGAADDSGLPNDRFFAVRPEGSVSTLKIQRTERGDSAVYLCASSSQPPQNTGELFFGEGSRLTVL.

This clone was seen more than once but under ten times. This chain links TRBV28 with TRBJ2-2; D is possibly TRBD2 (6 bases). Germline CDR1 is MDHEN and CDR2 is SYDVKM. The CDR3 length is 16 residues. V shed 5 bases and J shed 2 bases, with 15 bases lying between them. The CDR3 region has the DNA TGTGCCAGCAGTCTACCCGGGACTCCCAACACCGGGGAGCTGTTTTTT. This encodes CASSLPGTPNTGELFF.

This clone was observed a single time. The CDR3 nucleotides read TGCGCCAGCAGCCAAAATAGCGGGAGGTGGACCTACGAGCAGTACTTC. Translated, it gives CASSQNSGRWTYEQYF. V is TRBV4-3 and J is TRBJ2-7; TRBD2 matches 10 bases. Germline loops: CDR1 LGHNA, CDR2 YSLEER. J was trimmed by 2 bases and V by 2 bases; bases with no gene match: 6. This CDR3 comprises 16 residues.

The rearrangement links TRBV6-6 to TRBJ2-6, with D possibly matching TRBD2 (5 bases). The CDR3 contains 16 residues. The V gene's germline CDR1 is MNHNY and CDR2 SVGAGI (reference sequence). Trimming shortened V by 2 bases and J by 1 base, and 9 bases separated the two germline ends. The CDR3 coding sequence is TGTGCCAGCAGTTACAGTTGGGAGTCTGGGGCCAACGTCCTGACTTTC. Amino acids: CASSYSWESGANVLTF.

The CDR3 loop is CASTAAGYYNEQFF. The CDR3, as DNA: TGTGCCAGCACTGCGGCAGGGTACTACAATGAGCAGTTCTTC. The chain couples TRBV2 to TRBJ2-1, with D perhaps TRBD1 (5 bases). The germline CDR1 and CDR2 sequences are SNHLY and FYNNEI. The CDR3 loop spans 14 amino acids. V was clipped by 7 bases and J by 3 bases, with 13 bases between them.

The rearrangement joins TRBV20-1 to TRBJ2-5; D is uncertain. Trimming pared 3 bases from V and 4 bases from J, leaving 6 bases between. The germline gives CDR1 DFQATT, CDR2 SNEGSKA (reference sequence). The CDR3 length is 11 residues. The CDR3 DNA is TGCAGTGCTAGTTTTCTAGAGACCCAGTACTTC. It encodes CSASFLETQYF.

The genes are TRBV2 and TRBJ2-3, with D possibly being TRBD1 or TRBD2 (5 bases each). This CDR3 has 13 amino acids. Trimming removed 8 bases at V and 2 bases at J, with 11 bases between. Looked up from germline, CDR1 is SNHLY and CDR2 is FYNNEI. CDR3 sequence reads: CASGAGLTDTQYF. For the CDR3, the DNA is TGTGCCAGCGGGGCGGGCCTCACAGATACGCAGTATTTT. Full variable domain (rest looked up from reference TRBV2 and TRBJ2-3): EPEVTQTPSHQVTQMGQEVILRCVPISNHLYFYWYRQILGQKVEFLVSFYNNEISEKSEIFDDQFSVERPDGSNFTLKIRSTKLEDSAMYFCASGAGLTDTQYFGPGTRLTVL.

The CDR3 nucleotides read TGTGCCACCAGCAGCTGGACTAGGGGGGACAATGAGCAGTTCTTC. Its translation is CATSSWTRGDNEQFF. The rearrangement uses TRBV15 and TRBJ2-1; D perhaps matches TRBD2 (7 bases). The germline gives CDR1 LNHNV, CDR2 YYDKDF (reference sequence). V was trimmed by 3 bases and J by 5 bases, leaving 14 bases between them. CDR3 length: 15 amino acids.

This sequence joins TRBV5-1 and TRBJ1-6; 9 bases align to TRBD1. The CDR3 loop spans 15 amino acids. V shed 4 bases and J 7 bases; nucleotides not matched to a gene: 6. Per germline, CDR1 SGHRS and CDR2 YFSETQ. Here the CDR3 reads CASSTTTGGNSPLHF. The CDR3 region has the DNA TGCGCCAGCAGCACTACTACAGGGGGCAATTCACCCCTCCACTTT.

V usage is TRBV7-2 and J usage is TRBJ1-2, with unresolved D. The V gene lost 1 base and the J gene lost 8 bases, with 17 bases spanning the gap. The CDR3 runs to 15 residues. The germline V gene has CDR1 SGHTA and CDR2 FQGNSA. CDR3 coding DNA: TGTGCCAGCAGCTTAGGGACCTCCCGGAGGCGAGGCTACACCTTC. It specifies CASSLGTSRRRGYTF.

The chain joins TRBV3-1 (or the pseudogene TRBV3-2) to TRBJ2-1; 7 positions match TRBD1. CDR1 and CDR2 from the germline V gene are LGHDT and YNNKEL (reference sequence). With 8 bases clipped from V and 3 bases from J, the junction kept 7 bases outside the gene matches. The CDR3 contains 14 residues. The CDR3 bases are TGTGCCAGCTCCCCCGGGACAGTCTACAATGAGCAGTTCTTC. As protein: CASSPGTVYNEQFF.

The chain is built from TRBV6-5 and TRBJ1-2, with TRBD1 matching 10 bases. This CDR3 comprises 13 residues. Germline CDR1 reads MNHEY; CDR2 reads SVGAGI. The V gene end was trimmed by 6 bases and the J gene end by 5 bases; junction bases not matched to a gene: 3. Here the CDR3 reads CASRRDRGYGYTF. The CDR3 region has the DNA TGTGCCAGCAGGCGGGACAGGGGATATGGCTACACCTTC.

V usage is TRBV2 and J usage is TRBJ2-7; tentatively, D is TRBD2 (6 bases). The V and J ends lost 2 bases and 1 base respectively, with 12 bases between them. Germline V gives CDR1 SNHLY, CDR2 FYNNEI. The CDR3 has 15 residues. The CDR3 DNA sequence: TGTGCCAGCAGTGAAAGGAGGGAACGGTCCTACGAGCAGTACTTC. This gives the protein CASSERRERSYEQYF.

This chain links TRBV5-1 with TRBJ2-3; D is ambiguous. Deletions cut 1 base from V and 3 bases from J, with 24 bases between. Germline loops: CDR1 SGHRS, CDR2 YFSETQ. The CDR3 runs 19 residues. DNA of the CDR3: TGCGCCAGCAGCTTGCCATTCCCGGCTAGTCTTGGTGGGACAGATACGCAGTATTTT. Amino acid sequence: CASSLPFPASLGGTDTQYF.

The V and J genes are TRBV7-2 and TRBJ2-2; 8 bases line up with TRBD2. Germline lookup yields CDR1 SGHTA and CDR2 FQGNSA. V trimming: 3 bases; J trimming: 6 bases; junction bases outside the gene matches: 6. The CDR3 has 15 amino acids. CDR3 loop: CASSFEAGVSGELFF. In nucleotides, the CDR3 is TGTGCCAGCAGCTTCGAAGCGGGAGTTTCCGGGGAGCTGTTTTTT.

This chain links TRBV7-3 with TRBJ2-1; the D gene is possibly TRBD1 (6 bases). Germline assignment: CDR1 SGHTA and CDR2 FQGTGA. The V end was cut by 0 bases, the J end by 2 bases, with 11 bases between. This CDR3 spans 16 amino acids. CDR3 DNA sequence: TGTGCCAGCAGCTTAACAGGGGGACCTACCTACAATGAGCAGTTCTTC. It translates to CASSLTGGPTYNEQFF.

The V gene is TRBV7-6, the J gene TRBJ2-5, with 8 nucleotides matching TRBD2. CDR3 size: 17 residues. After removal of 0 bases from V and 2 bases from J, the junction contained 8 bases not matched to a gene. The germline V gene has CDR1 SGHVS and CDR2 FNYEAQ. The CDR3 is CASSLAWGAGEQETQYF. CDR3 DNA sequence: TGTGCCAGCAGCTTAGCCTGGGGAGCGGGGGAACAAGAGACCCAGTACTTC. The variable domain in full, completed from reference TRBV7-6 and TRBJ2-5, reads GAGVSQSPRYKVTKRGQDVALRCDPISGHVSLYWYRQALGQGPEFLTYFNYEAQQDKSGLPNDRFSAERPEGSISTLTIQRTEQRDSAMYRCASSLAWGAGEQETQYFGPGTRLLVL.

This CDR3 is CASTPGTGYNEQFF. CDR3 sequence (DNA): TGCGCCAGCACCCCCGGGACAGGGTACAATGAGCAGTTCTTC. The chain combines TRBV5-1 with TRBJ2-1, with 9 bases fitting TRBD1. The length of the CDR3 is 14 residues. Trimming cost V 6 bases and J 4 bases; bases outside gene matches: 5. Germline CDR1 SGHRS, CDR2 YFSETQ.